One and the same sample provided the 11 T cell receptor beta chains below, sequenced in a study of blood T cell repertoires in COVID-19. The table came from immunoSEQ multiplex PCR; TCRdb's copy has only in-frame clones and leaves some out. The sample has around 300,000 clones, around 88% seen once. Sequencing input: peripheral blood. These receptors were taken from a man aged 25 to 40 with active or convalescent COVID-19.

This rearrangement joins TRBV6-5 to TRBJ1-5; TRBD1 is a possible D gene (6 bases). This CDR3 comprises 14 residues. V lost 5 bases to trimming and J lost 9 bases, with 17 bases between them. The V gene's germline CDR1 is MNHEY and CDR2 SVGAGI. The CDR3 DNA follows: TGTGCCAGCAGTCGGGGCCAACAGGGACCGCCCCAGCATTTT. Residues: CASSRGQQGPPQHF.

This clone has more than one count but fewer than ten. The gene calls are TRBV2 and TRBJ1-6; D is perhaps TRBD1 (5 bases). Per germline, CDR1 SNHLY and CDR2 FYNNEI. With 5 bases removed from V and 6 bases from J, the gap between germline ends came to 11 bases. The CDR3 is 14 residues long. The CDR3 region has the DNA TGTGCCAGCAGTACCGACAGTGTTAATTCACCCCTCCACTTT. It is translated as CASSTDSVNSPLHF.

This clone showed up just once. As DNA, the CDR3 is TGTGCCAGCAGCTTAGGTCAGTCAAGGCGGAACACCATATATTTT. Protein product: CASSLGQSRRNTIYF. This chain uses TRBV7-6 with TRBJ1-3; unclear D gene. CDR1 and CDR2 from the germline V gene are SGHVS and FNYEAQ. V dropped 1 base and J dropped 7 bases, with 14 bases sitting between them. The CDR3 totals 15 residues.

The CDR3 here is CASSILAGGPGTDTQYF. CDR3 nucleotides: TGTGCCAGTAGTATACTAGCGGGGGGGCCGGGCACAGATACGCAGTATTTT. V and J are TRBV19 and TRBJ2-3; TRBD2 agrees at 12 bases. The CDR3 is 17 residues long. V was clipped by 2 bases and J by 1 base; unmatched bases: 4. CDR1 LNHDA and CDR2 SQIVND come from the germline V gene (reference sequence).

V gene TRBV4-3 combines with J gene TRBJ2-1, with a tentative D call TRBD2 (5 bases). Between the trimmed V and J ends, which lost 4 bases and 0 bases, there was a span of 10 bases. The CDR3 is 15 residues long. Germline CDR1 is LGHNA and CDR2 is YSLEER. In nucleotides, the CDR3 is TGCGCCAGCAGCCGCCTGAGGGCCTCCTACAATGAGCAGTTCTTC. Its translation: CASSRLRASYNEQFF.

The chain is built from TRBV7-8 and TRBJ2-1; 7 bases match TRBD2. This CDR3 has 16 residues. Trimming removed 4 bases from V and 2 bases from J; junction bases left unmatched: 8. Germline loops: CDR1 SGHVS, CDR2 FQNEAQ. The CDR3: CASSSSRGRAYNEQFF. Written as DNA, the CDR3 is TGTGCCAGCAGCTCCTCCCGGGGGAGGGCCTACAATGAGCAGTTCTTC.

A single count supports this clone. The chain links TRBV5-4 to TRBJ2-7, with D possibly matching TRBD2 (5 bases). The germline CDR1 and CDR2 sequences are SGHNT and YYREEE (reference sequence). V shed 0 bases and J shed 5 bases, with 15 bases lying between them. The CDR3 is 15 amino acids. Here the CDR3 DNA reads TGTGCCAGCAGCTTGGCGGGGTACGCGCCCGACGAGCAGTACTTC. Its translation is CASSLAGYAPDEQYF. The full variable domain, its missing parts supplied by reference TRBV5-4 and TRBJ2-7, is ETGVTQSPTHLIKTRGQQVTLRCSSQSGHNTVSWYQQALGQGPQFIFQYYREEENGRGNFPPRFSGLQFPNYSSELNVNALELDDSALYLCASSLAGYAPDEQYFGPGTRLTVT.

This clone was observed a handful of times. The V gene is TRBV20-1, the J gene TRBJ2-2; D is perhaps TRBD1 (6 bases). The CDR3 is 12 amino acids. The germline V gene has CDR1 DFQATT and CDR2 SNEGSKA (reference sequence). The V gene lost 3 bases and the J gene lost 7 bases, with 9 bases spanning the gap. The CDR3 reads CSASSRGGELFF. As DNA, the CDR3 is TGCAGTGCTAGTTCCAGGGGCGGGGAGCTGTTTTTT.

CDR3 bases: TGTGCCAGCAGCCCGCGTCAGGGCGATGGCTACACCTTC. Encoded protein: CASSPRQGDGYTF. The V call is TRBV4-2, the J call TRBJ1-2; D might be TRBD1 (5 bases). This CDR3 comprises 13 residues. V lost 4 bases and J lost 6, with 12 bases in between. CDR1 and CDR2 (germline): LGHNA, YNFKEQ.

The CDR3 is CASSQDGDTRAGELFF. Here the CDR3 DNA reads TGCGCCAGCAGCCAAGATGGGGACACCCGCGCCGGGGAGCTGTTTTTT. V gene TRBV4-3 combines with J gene TRBJ2-2; D is possibly TRBD1 (6 bases). Deletions cut 0 bases from V and 6 bases from J, with 14 bases between. This CDR3 is 16 amino acids long. Germline V CDR1 and CDR2: LGHNA, YSLEER.

The chain is built from TRBV9 and TRBJ1-4, with D possibly matching TRBD1 (6 bases). The germline V gene has CDR1 SGDLS and CDR2 YYNGEE. Trimming cost V 2 bases and J 3 bases, with 8 bases left between them. The CDR3 extends over 14 amino acids. The CDR3 sequence is CASSVPGANEKLFF. The DNA for the CDR3 is TGTGCCAGCAGCGTCCCAGGGGCTAATGAAAAACTGTTTTTT.